This T cell receptor (beta chain) was obtained from a study of control samples from healthy donors and cancer patients. Assay: immunoSEQ multiplex PCR; the TCRdb copy retains only in-frame clones and omits some. Of about 49,000 clones listed, more than 90% are singletons. The CDR3 covers 14 residues. V shed 2 bases and J shed 6 bases, with 14 bases lying between them. Germline V gene data show CDR1 as SGHNT and CDR2 as YYREEE (reference sequence). V is TRBV5-4 and J is TRBJ1-2; D remains ambiguous. Sequencing was done on a sample of PBMCs. The TCR sequence derives from a man younger than 45 with colorectal cancer. For the CDR3, the DNA is TGTGCCAGCAGCTTATCGGGGATGATAAATGGCTACACCTTC. It is translated as CASSLSGMINGYTF.